This T cell receptor (beta chain) was captured by sequencing in a study of blood T cell repertoires in COVID-19 (dated by TCRdb to the early 2020s). For the wider study: Collaborator samples came from the United States, Italy and Spain and covered acute and convalescent phases of COVID-19. The material from the prospective study consisted of cDNA or gDNA derived from T cells, B-cell-depleted T cells, or PBMCs. The dataset comprised deeply sampled blood TCRbeta repertoires from subjects exposed to, actively infected with, or recovered from COVID-19. The repertoires were made available in a free public database intended to serve as a resource for research on the immune response to SARS-CoV-2. The samples were drawn from the first 160 participants of the ongoing ImmuneRACE study and from over 950 subjects provided by 6 global collaborators. Nearly every sample came with metadata listing a de-identified subject ID, COVID-19 status, age in years and sex. HLA class I and class II types, where available, came from metadata supplied by the sample provider rather than from assay-based typing.

What the research found in general, with its limitations: The amount of clinical and demographic metadata varied by source and participant and was provided uncurated.

Trimming costs V 6 bases and J 7 bases, and their ends lie 7 bases apart. The CDR3 numbers 12 residues from cysteine through phenylalanine. Just the 36-base CDR3 DNA is kept, in frame starting at base 1. From the germline V gene, CDR1 is MNHEY and CDR2 is SVGAGI. The immunoSEQ Assay, a bias-controlled multiplex PCR, was used to amplify TCRbeta CDR3 regions from genomic DNA. The paper's processing steps were these. Nucleated cell counts per sample were estimated from amplification of reference gene primers within the assay. To quantify the absolute abundance of each unique TCRbeta CDR3 rearrangement, sequence reads were collapsed and filtered. For each sample, productive Simpson clonality was calculated by taking the square root of Simpson's diversity index across productive rearrangements. Entries here come from immuneACCESS through TCRdb and include only in-frame sequences with V and J called. Some clones fail to appear in such tables; in the studies checked, an unresolved V gene covers under half of the shortfall, and the cause of the remainder is unknown. That table gives V, J and clone size, and the DNA gave D and trimming. The sample table holds about 58,000 clones, of which nearly 95% were seen once. Under 5.5% of the sample belongs to the ten largest clones.

As regards this clone: The target of this receptor is not known. Per-base qualities were not stored, and no clone one base away is much larger.

Each collaborating institution followed its own protocols to collect whole blood in K2EDTA tubes. For TCRbeta analysis, collaborator samples were shipped as frozen whole blood, as isolated PBMCs, or as DNA extracted from either sample type. Source material: peripheral blood. The sequence derives from a man aged 45-60 years with active COVID-19. This sequence uses TRBV6-5 and TRBJ1-6; possibly the D gene is TRBD1, per 5 matching bases. The sequenced DNA is TGTGCCAGCAGGGGGCCGAATTCACCCCTCCACTTT. This yields the protein CASRGPNSPLHF.